A single sample gave rise to the 12 T cell receptor beta chains below, sequenced in a study of T cells in women clearing cervical HPV infection. Sequenced by immunoSEQ multiplex PCR; TCRdb stores in-frame clones only, minus some. The table gives under 50,000 clones; the top ten clones make up approximately 1% of it. Sequencing was carried out using blood buffy coat. The receptor source for this set is a woman aged 18 to 69 with a cervical HPV16 infection that either progressed to CIN3+ or cleared (not recorded which).

Points on this clone: The sequence runs out 3 residues before the end of the CDR3; the remainder is reconstructed from the germline J gene. V and J are TRBV2 and TRBJ2-3; D may match TRBD1 or TRBD2 (6 bases each). With 5 bases removed from V and 3 bases from J, the gap between germline ends came to 21 bases. The CDR3 runs 17 residues. The germline V gene encodes CDR1 SNHLY and CDR2 FYNNEI. The CDR3 sequence is CASSMIPGGGGTDTQYF. CDR3 DNA, as far as it was read: TGTGCCAGCAGTATGATCCCCGGTGGAGGGGGTACAGATACG.

As to this clone: The CDR3 is cut off 3 residues early in the read; its end comes from the germline J gene. The genes are TRBV4-1 and TRBJ1-4; possible D gene TRBD1, 5 bases. The CDR3 runs 14 residues. V was pared by 1 base and J by 3 bases, with 6 bases between. From germline, CDR1 is MGHRA and CDR2 YSYEKL. The DNA read from the CDR3 is TGCGCCAGCAGCCAAGTCAGGGCTAATGAAAAA. This sequence encodes CASSQVRANEK. The whole CDR3 reads CASSQVRANEKLFF.

As concerns this clone: The sequenced fragment ends 3 residues before the CDR3 boundary, so the rest is inferred from the germline J gene. The chain is built from TRBV5-4 and TRBJ1-2; 11 bases line up with TRBD1. The CDR3 sequence is 15 residues long. CDR1 and CDR2 from the germline V gene are SGHNT and YYREEE (reference sequence). This CDR3 reads CASSPPRTGGLGYTF. The CDR3 bases that were read are TGTGCCAGCAGCCCCCCTCGGACAGGGGGCTTGGGC.

Note on this clone: Coverage ceases 3 residues before the CDR3 finishes, and the germline J gene fills in the end. The chain employs TRBV6-1 and TRBJ2-2; 9 bases fit TRBD2. The germline gives CDR1 MNHNS, CDR2 SASEGT. This CDR3 contains 19 residues. The CDR3 loop reads CASSEWIFAGGFGNEKLFF. The CDR3 bases that were read are TGTGCCAGCAGTGAATGGATATTCGCGGGGGGGTTCGGTAATGAAAAG.

For this clone: The observed sequence ends 3 residues before the CDR3 terminus, with the missing tail filled in from the germline J gene. The rearrangement joins TRBV28 to TRBJ1-6; 8 bases are shared with TRBD1. The CDR3 runs 16 residues. V lost 7 bases to trimming and J lost 8 bases; unmatched junction nucleotides: 13. Germline CDR1 and CDR2: MDHEN and SYDVKM. CDR3 DNA, as far as it was read: TGTGCCAGCATTCATACAACAGGGGGTTATGATTCACCC. Translated, it gives CASIHTTGGYDSP. The entire CDR3 sequence reads CASIHTTGGYDSPLHF.

Worth noting for this clone: Read sequence stops 3 residues before the CDR3 end, and the germline J gene provides the missing end. This chain uses TRBV14 with TRBJ2-1, with 8 bases matching TRBD2. CDR1 SGHDN and CDR2 FVKESK come from the germline V gene. The CDR3 contains 14 residues. After removal of 5 bases from V and 4 bases from J, the junction contained 4 bases not matched to a gene. The sequenced CDR3 bases are TGTGCCAGCAGCGCACTAGCGGATTACAATGAG. Translation gives CASSALADYNE. The full CDR3 sequence reads CASSALADYNEQFF.

About this clone itself: A junction end diverges from the germline sequence, so it may reflect a read error. The CDR3 is cut off 3 residues early in the read; its end comes from the germline J gene. This chain connects TRBV10-2 to TRBJ2-5; TRBD2 agrees at 9 bases. This CDR3 contains 14 residues. Germline CDR1 and CDR2: WSHSY and SAAADI. CDR3 region: CASRPNSGGETQYF. The covered CDR3 bases are TGCGCTAGCAGGCCAAATAGCGGGGGAGAGACC.

Comment on this clone: The read ends 3 residues shy of where the CDR3 ends; the end is completed using the germline J gene. This rearrangement joins TRBV14 to TRBJ2-1, with 8 bases that match TRBD1. CDR1 is SGHDN and CDR2 is FVKESK in the germline V gene. V trimming: 2 bases; J trimming: 5 bases; junction bases outside the gene matches: 8. The CDR3 contains 16 residues. Partial CDR3 DNA: TGTGCCAGCAGCCAAAGAAGACAGGGGTCAAACAATGAG. This sequence encodes CASSQRRQGSNNE. The CDR3 reads in full as CASSQRRQGSNNEQFF.

About this clone: Germline and junction disagree at one end, which may indicate a read error. Read data end 3 residues before the CDR3 end; the end is taken from the germline J gene. The chain employs TRBV7-7 and TRBJ1-2, with TRBD1 matching over 7 bases. The germline V gene has CDR1 SSHAT and CDR2 FNYEAQ (reference sequence). The CDR3 consists of 14 residues. The CDR3 loop is CASSLVVGGVDYTF. CDR3 DNA, as far as it was read: TGTGCTAGCAGCTTAGTTGTAGGGGGCGTTGAC.

Note on this clone: With the read ending 3 residues before the CDR3 end, the germline J gene is used to fill in that end. The V and J genes are TRBV10-1 and TRBJ2-3, with 7 bases matching TRBD1. The length of the CDR3 is 14 residues. The germline gives CDR1 WNHNN, CDR2 SYGVQD (reference sequence). This CDR3 reads CASSDGTAQETQYF. The CDR3 DNA, read in part, is TGCGCCAGCAGTGACGGGACAGCCCAAGAGACG.

Concerning this clone: The CDR3 end falls 3 residues outside the read, so it is completed with the germline J gene. The chain links TRBV6-2 or TRBV6-3 to TRBJ1-3; D ambiguous. Germline V CDR1 and CDR2: MNHEY, SVGEGT. Trimming pared 2 bases from V and 7 bases from J, leaving 9 bases between. CDR3 length equals 13 residues. Here the CDR3 reads CASSYTSGNTIYF. The covered CDR3 bases are TGTGCCAGCAGTTACACCTCCGGGAACACC.

Comments on this clone: The read is 3 residues too short to cover the CDR3 end, so that end is filled in from the germline J gene. This rearrangement joins TRBV18 to TRBJ2-5; 9 bases agree with TRBD1. There are 14 residues in the CDR3. V was pared by 3 bases and J by 5 bases, with 4 bases of the junction left unmatched. Germline assignment: CDR1 KGHSH and CDR2 LQKENI. The DNA read from the CDR3 is TGTGCCAGCTCACCTGGGACAGGGAGGGAGACC. Its translation is CASSPGTGRET. In full, the CDR3 reads CASSPGTGRETQYF. Supplemented by reference TRBV18 and TRBJ2-5, the full variable domain reads NAGVMQNPRHLVRRRGQEARLRCSPMKGHSHVYWYRQLPEEGLKFMVYLQKENIIDESGMPKERFSAEFPKEGPSILRIQQVVRGDSAAYFCASSPGTGRETQYFGPGTRLLVL.